Below, 24 T cell receptor beta chains from the same sample are listed, as sequenced in a study of blood T cell repertoires in COVID-19. This table comes from immunoSEQ multiplex PCR, and its TCRdb copy is limited to in-frame clones, with some not included. Of roughly 250,000 clones listed, about nine tenths are singletons. The sample consisted of peripheral blood. The receptors come from a man in his sixties who had recovered from COVID-19.

The chain is built from TRBV9 and TRBJ2-3; TRBD1 might be the D (6 bases). CDR1 is SGDLS, CDR2 YYNGEE, per germline. The CDR3 has 14 amino acids. Trimming shortened V by 3 bases and J by 0 bases, and 8 bases separated the two germline ends. CDR3 bases: TGTGCCAGCAGCGGCAGGGGCAGCACAGATACGCAGTATTTT. Amino acid sequence: CASSGRGSTDTQYF.

The genes are TRBV5-1 and TRBJ2-3, with D unresolved. This CDR3 has 11 amino acids. The germline gives CDR1 SGHRS, CDR2 YFSETQ. Trimming shortened V by 4 bases and J by 3 bases, and 3 bases separated the two germline ends. The CDR3, as DNA: TGCGCCAGCAGCGCGACAGATACGCAGTATTTT. It translates to CASSATDTQYF.

As for this clone: This sample also contains other DNA sequences that code for the same CDR3. The rearrangement links TRBV6-5 to TRBJ1-2, with a weak D call TRBD1 (6 bases). The V and J ends lost 3 bases and 2 bases respectively, with 10 bases between them. This CDR3 region has 14 residues. From germline, CDR1 is MNHEY and CDR2 SVGAGI. The CDR3 spells CASSYGRGNYGYTF. DNA for the CDR3: TGTGCCAGCAGTTATGGCAGGGGCAACTATGGCTACACCTTC.

CDR3 in DNA: TGCGCCAGCAGCCAATCGCCGGGACAGGGGGCAAGGGGGGCCAACGTCCTGACTTTC. Amino acids: CASSQSPGQGARGANVLTF. The V gene is TRBV4-1, the J gene TRBJ2-6; 12 nucleotides align to TRBD1. Germline loops: CDR1 MGHRA, CDR2 YSYEKL. The CDR3 sequence is 19 residues long. V lost 2 bases and J lost 4; bases outside the gene matches: 9.

CDR3 sequence reads: CASSILPAGEQFF. Here the CDR3 DNA reads TGTGCCAGCAGCATACTCCCGGCAGGTGAGCAGTTCTTC. The rearrangement joins TRBV9 to TRBJ2-1, with unresolved D. The length of the CDR3 is 13 residues. Germline V gene sequence: CDR1 SGDLS, CDR2 YYNGEE. The germline V and J ends were trimmed by 4 bases and 9 bases, with 14 bases remaining between them. The variable domain in full, completed from reference TRBV9 and TRBJ2-1, reads DSGVTQTPKHLITATGQRVTLRCSPRSGDLSVYWYQQSLDQGLQFLIQYYNGEERAKGNILERFSAQQFPDLHSELNLSSLELGDSALYFCASSILPAGEQFFGPGTRLTVL.

On this clone itself: This sample also contains other DNA sequences that code for the same CDR3. The rearrangement uses TRBV2 and TRBJ1-6; the D gene is possibly TRBD1 (5 bases). The ends were cut back, 3 bases at V and 6 bases at J, with 9 bases in the middle. The V gene's germline CDR1 is SNHLY and CDR2 FYNNEI. The CDR3 spans 14 residues. The CDR3 nucleotides are TGTGCCAGCAGTGAGGGGCGGATTAATTCACCCCTCCACTTT. This encodes CASSEGRINSPLHF.

The chain employs TRBV24-1 and TRBJ1-5, with D perhaps TRBD1 (5 bases). The CDR3 runs to 15 residues. Per germline, CDR1 KGHDR and CDR2 SFDVKD. The V end lost 4 bases, the J end lost 0 bases, and 9 bases lay between the germline ends. As DNA, the CDR3 is TGTGCCACCAGTGAAGGACAACATAGCAATCAGCCCCAGCATTTT. Protein product: CATSEGQHSNQPQHF.

J is TRBJ2-7 and V is TRBV5-6; TRBD1 matches 9 bases. This CDR3 region has 16 residues. The ends lost 1 base at V and 5 bases at J; junction bases unmatched: 10. In germline, CDR1 is SGHDT, CDR2 YYEEEE. This CDR3 reads CASSLYVSTGGNEQYF. DNA of the CDR3: TGTGCCAGCAGCTTGTACGTTAGTACAGGGGGCAACGAGCAGTACTTC. Using reference TRBV5-6 and TRBJ2-7 for the parts outside the CDR3, the full variable domain is DAGVTQSPTHLIKTRGQQVTLRCSPKSGHDTVSWYQQALGQGPQFIFQYYEEEERQRGNFPDRFSGHQFPNYSSELNVNALLLGDSALYLCASSLYVSTGGNEQYFGPGTRLTVT.

The chain couples TRBV10-3 to TRBJ1-5; 12 bases line up with TRBD1. Germline V gene sequence: CDR1 ENHRY, CDR2 SYGVKD. CDR3 length: 16 amino acids. V gave up 0 bases and J gave up 6 bases; unmatched junction bases: 3. Here the CDR3 reads CAISESGTGGTQPQHF. CDR3 bases: TGTGCCATCAGTGAGTCCGGGACAGGGGGCACTCAGCCCCAGCATTTT.

The J gene is TRBJ2-3, the V gene TRBV5-1; 8 positions match TRBD2. The CDR3 is 16 amino acids. Germline CDR1 reads SGHRS; CDR2 reads YFSETQ. V dropped 0 bases and J dropped 2; count of bases not matched to a gene: 5. In DNA form, the CDR3 reads TGCGCCAGCAGCTTGGTTCCCGGGGGGGACACAGATACGCAGTATTTT. Its translation: CASSLVPGGDTDTQYF.

This clone was detected once. The gene calls are TRBV14 and TRBJ2-3; 9 bases fit TRBD2. Germline-derived CDR1 and CDR2 are SGHDN and FVKESK. J gave up 9 bases and V 1 base, and 2 bases lay outside the gene matches. The CDR3 is 13 residues long. CDR3 amino acids: CASSQGLAETQYF. The CDR3 DNA is TGTGCCAGCAGCCAAGGACTAGCGGAGACGCAGTATTTT.

V usage is TRBV30 and J usage is TRBJ1-3; D unresolved. Germline V gives CDR1 GTSNPN, CDR2 SVGIG (reference sequence). The CDR3 totals 13 residues. V was cut by 4 bases and J by 0 bases, with 7 bases left in between. The CDR3 reads CAWTQDSGNTIYF. The CDR3 nucleotides read TGTGCCTGGACGCAGGACTCTGGAAACACCATATATTTT. Filled out from reference TRBV30 and TRBJ1-3, the complete variable domain reads SQTIHQWPATLVQPVGSPLSLECTVEGTSNPNLYWYRQAAGRGLQLLFYSVGIGQISSEVPQNLSASRPQDRQFILSSKKLLLSDSGFYLCAWTQDSGNTIYFGEGSWLTVV.

This clone has a handful of counts. V is TRBV9 and J is TRBJ1-6; D unclear. The V end lost 3 bases, the J end lost 7 bases, and 11 bases lay between the germline ends. The CDR3 spans 14 residues. Germline lookup yields CDR1 SGDLS and CDR2 YYNGEE. The CDR3 nucleotides are TGTGCCAGCAGCGCCAGGCGTACCAATTCACCCCTCCACTTT. This codes for CASSARRTNSPLHF.

The chain recombines TRBV5-1 with TRBJ1-1; no clear D. The V gene lost 0 bases and the J gene lost 3 bases, with 12 bases spanning the gap. In germline, CDR1 is SGHRS, CDR2 YFSETQ. The CDR3 sequence is 15 residues long. Here the CDR3 reads CASSLGAGWDTEAFF. The CDR3 DNA reads TGCGCCAGCAGCTTGGGCGCCGGGTGGGACACTGAAGCTTTCTTT. The full variable domain, in which reference TRBV5-1 and TRBJ1-1 provide the parts outside the CDR3, is KAGVTQTPRYLIKTRGQQVTLSCSPISGHRSVSWYQQTPGQGLQFLFEYFSETQRNKGNFPGRFSGRQFSNSRSEMNVSTLELGDSALYLCASSLGAGWDTEAFFGQGTRLTVV.

V usage is TRBV18 and J usage is TRBJ1-6, with D possibly TRBD1 on 5 matching bases. CDR3 length equals 14 residues. Germline V gene data show CDR1 as KGHSH and CDR2 as LQKENI. Between the trimmed V and J ends, which lost 6 bases and 6 bases, there was a span of 12 bases. CDR3 DNA: TGTGCCAGCTCCGCGACAGCGATTAATTCACCCCTCCACTTT. It translates to CASSATAINSPLHF.

The chain has TRBV18 and TRBJ2-1, with 7 nucleotides matching TRBD1. Germline-derived CDR1 and CDR2 are KGHSH and LQKENI. The CDR3 spans 17 residues. J lost 2 bases, V lost 2 bases, and 9 bases had no gene match. The CDR3 DNA reads as TGTGCCAGCTCACCAAGGACAGGTGGATTAACCTACAATGAGCAGTTCTTC. Its translation: CASSPRTGGLTYNEQFF.

CDR3 amino acids: CASSQARYNSPLHF. The CDR3 DNA is TGTGCCAGCAGCCAAGCCCGGTACAATTCACCCCTCCACTTT. The V call is TRBV14, the J call TRBJ1-6; no clear D gene. The germline V gene has CDR1 SGHDN and CDR2 FVKESK. The CDR3 extends over 14 amino acids. Trimming stripped 1 base from V and 7 bases from J, with 8 bases between.

V usage is TRBV4-1 and J usage is TRBJ2-1; 10 bases align to TRBD1. Trimming cost V 0 bases and J 4 bases; bases outside gene matches: 12. Germline-derived CDR1 and CDR2 are MGHRA and YSYEKL. CDR3 length: 19 residues. The CDR3 is CASSQDHFRRDRGYNEQFF. The CDR3 DNA reads TGCGCCAGCAGCCAAGATCACTTCCGCCGGGACAGGGGATACAATGAGCAGTTCTTC.

The chain joins TRBV14 to TRBJ1-1; no firm D call. The CDR3 extends over 12 amino acids. V gave up 1 base and J gave up 7 bases, with 7 bases separating them. Germline CDR1 SGHDN, CDR2 FVKESK. The DNA for the CDR3 is TGTGCCAGCAGCCAAGCTGTAGATGAAGCTTTCTTT. Protein: CASSQAVDEAFF.

This clone was seen a handful of times. The chain uses TRBV18 and TRBJ1-3, with TRBD1 as a possible D gene (6 bases). The CDR3 consists of 15 residues. Germline CDR1 and CDR2: KGHSH and LQKENI. Trimming took 2 bases from V and 2 from J, leaving 10 bases between them. CDR3: CASSPSAGAGNTIYF. For the CDR3, the DNA is TGTGCCAGCTCACCAAGCGCAGGGGCTGGAAACACCATATATTTT. Looking up the rest from reference TRBV18 and TRBJ1-3 gives the full variable domain: NAGVMQNPRHLVRRRGQEARLRCSPMKGHSHVYWYRQLPEEGLKFMVYLQKENIIDESGMPKERFSAEFPKEGPSILRIQQVVRGDSAAYFCASSPSAGAGNTIYFGEGSWLTVV.

The chain joins TRBV6-2 or TRBV6-3 to TRBJ1-1; D is perhaps TRBD1 (5 bases). Germline lookup yields CDR1 MNHEY and CDR2 SVGEGT. The CDR3 has 14 amino acids. Trimming pared 4 bases from V and 2 bases from J, leaving 11 bases between. The CDR3: CASSFQGINTEAFF. The CDR3 DNA reads TGTGCCAGCAGTTTTCAGGGAATAAACACTGAAGCTTTCTTT.

This clone turned up a few times. CDR3 in DNA: TGCGCCAGCAGTTCCTGGTTGGGCACTAGCACAGATACGCAGTATTTT. Protein sequence: CASSSWLGTSTDTQYF. The chain employs TRBV10-1 and TRBJ2-3; D remains unclear. The CDR3 runs to 16 residues. V was clipped by 5 bases and J by 0 bases, with 15 bases between them. Germline CDR1 WNHNN, CDR2 SYGVQD (reference sequence).

A few counts support this clone. The V and J genes are TRBV19 and TRBJ1-3, with D perhaps matching TRBD1 (6 bases). The germline V and J ends were trimmed by 7 bases and 4 bases, with 14 bases remaining between them. The CDR3 contains 14 residues. From germline, CDR1 is LNHDA and CDR2 SQIVND (reference sequence). The CDR3 DNA is TGTGCCAGTACCACAAGGGGGTTCGGAAACACCATATATTTT. As protein: CASTTRGFGNTIYF.

This rearrangement joins TRBV10-3 to TRBJ1-5, with D perhaps TRBD1 (5 bases). The germline V gene has CDR1 ENHRY and CDR2 SYGVKD. The CDR3 loop spans 13 amino acids. V was trimmed by 9 bases and J by 0 bases, leaving 9 bases between them. CDR3 sequence: CAMRQYSNQPQHF. As DNA, the CDR3 is TGTGCCATGCGACAGTATAGCAATCAGCCCCAGCATTTT.